Below are 27 T cell receptor beta chains sequenced from a single sample in a study of CD8 T cells in ankylosing spondylitis. Using its own MiXCR run on the 5' RACE reads, TCRdb lists one record per CDR3 protein. The sample lists 150,000 or so distinct CDR3 sequences, around a third occurring once. The sequencing input was synovial fluid, either unsorted or a sorted T cell fraction (not recorded which). All receptors derive from a male donor with ankylosing spondylitis.

This clonotype was counted between two and nine times. The chain has TRBV12-3 or TRBV12-4 and TRBJ2-7; D might be TRBD2 (6 bases). CDR3 size: 13 residues. Trimming stripped 6 bases from V and 5 bases from J, with 14 bases between. The CDR3 is CASRRDSRNEQYF. The CDR3 bases are TGTGCCAGCAGAAGGGACTCGAGGAACGAGCAGTACTTC.

The rearrangement links TRBV20-1 to TRBJ1-3; D may be TRBD1 (6 bases). This CDR3 comprises 16 residues. Trimming shortened V by 0 bases and J by 0 bases, and 12 bases separated the two germline ends. Per the germline V gene, CDR1 is DFQATT and CDR2 is SNEGSKA (reference sequence). CDR3 amino acids: CSARDSGGPSGNTIYF. The CDR3 bases are TGCAGTGCTAGAGATTCCGGGGGCCCCTCTGGAAACACCATATATTTT.

The gene calls are TRBV29-1 and TRBJ1-1, with D possibly being TRBD1 (6 bases). The length of the CDR3 is 11 residues. Trimming removed 4 bases from V and 7 bases from J, with 10 bases in between. The germline V gene has CDR1 SQVTM and CDR2 ANQGSEA. The CDR3 protein is CSVAGGIEAFF. The CDR3 DNA follows: TGCAGCGTTGCGGGGGGCATTGAAGCTTTCTTT.

CDR3 loop: CASSLRTSGMNEQFF. DNA of the CDR3: TGTGCCAGCAGCCTAAGGACTAGCGGAATGAATGAGCAGTTCTTC. The chain links TRBV7-3 to TRBJ2-1, with TRBD2 matching 10 bases. The CDR3 has 15 residues. V was pared by 5 bases and J by 7 bases, with 8 bases of the junction left unmatched. Germline CDR1 and CDR2: SGHTA and FQGTGA.

The sample holds a few counts of this clonotype. The chain is built from TRBV20-1 and TRBJ2-3; 7 nucleotides align to TRBD1. This CDR3 has 15 amino acids. Losses at the gene ends were 5 bases for V and 0 bases for J; bases not matched to a gene: 8. Looked up from germline, CDR1 is DFQATT and CDR2 is SNEGSKA (reference sequence). The CDR3 bases are TGCAGTGCTCCCAGACAGGGCGATAGCACAGATACGCAGTATTTT. Translating gives CSAPRQGDSTDTQYF.

Within the sample, this clonotype is medium-sized. This chain uses TRBV2 with TRBJ2-7; 11 nucleotides align to TRBD2. J gave up 4 bases and V 1 base, and 3 bases lay outside the gene matches. Germline V CDR1 and CDR2: SNHLY, FYNNEI. The CDR3 length is 15 residues. The CDR3 here is CASSEDSGGAYEQYF. The CDR3 bases are TGTGCCAGCAGTGAAGATAGCGGGGGGGCATACGAGCAGTACTTC.

This clonotype was observed at least ten times. J is TRBJ1-5 and V is TRBV28; 12 nucleotides line up with TRBD1. J was trimmed by 4 bases and V by 4 bases; bases with no gene match: 5. The V gene's germline CDR1 is MDHEN and CDR2 SYDVKM. The CDR3 length is 16 residues. CDR3 amino acids: CASSSPGQGANQPQHF. The CDR3 DNA reads as TGTGCCAGCAGTTCTCCGGGACAGGGGGCAAATCAGCCCCAGCATTTT.

This clonotype was counted a single time. J is TRBJ2-2 and V is TRBV13; 7 bases agree with TRBD1. Trimming at V came to 1 base and at J to 7 bases, leaving 3 bases not matched to a gene. The CDR3 extends over 14 amino acids. Germline V gene lookup returns CDR1 PRHDT and CDR2 FYEKMQ (reference sequence). This CDR3 reads CASSLEGAVGELFF. The CDR3 DNA reads as TGTGCCAGCAGCTTAGAGGGGGCCGTCGGGGAGCTGTTTTTT.

This clonotype was observed a handful of times. The chain links TRBV5-5 to TRBJ2-7; D gene unclear. V was pared by 4 bases and J by 4 bases, with 12 bases between. The germline V gene has CDR1 SGHKS and CDR2 YYEKEE (reference sequence). The CDR3 has 13 residues. Here the CDR3 DNA reads TGTGCCAGCAGCCTTTTTGGAAGTTACGAGCAGTACTTC. It specifies CASSLFGSYEQYF.

The chain uses TRBV5-6 and TRBJ2-1; 11 bases are shared with TRBD2. This CDR3 has 16 amino acids. The ends lost 7 bases at V and 7 bases at J; junction bases unmatched: 13. Germline CDR1 SGHDT, CDR2 YYEEEE. The CDR3 bases are TGTGCCAGCCGTTATCAACCTAGCGGGAGGACGAATGAGCAGTTCTTC. Translated: CASRYQPSGRTNEQFF.

This clonotype appeared a few times. This chain connects TRBV10-1 to TRBJ2-3; 11 bases align to TRBD2. CDR1 and CDR2 from the germline V gene are WNHNN and SYGVQD (reference sequence). V lost 2 bases, J lost 8 bases, and 9 bases stayed unmatched. This CDR3 spans 16 amino acids. The CDR3 loop reads CASSEGTSGGQGTQYF. In nucleotides, the CDR3 is TGCGCCAGCAGTGAGGGTACTAGCGGGGGTCAAGGTACGCAGTATTTT.

The chain recombines TRBV4-2 with TRBJ2-1, with D possibly TRBD1 on 5 matching bases. CDR3 length equals 13 residues. Trimming cost V 8 bases and J 5 bases, with 13 bases left between them. Per germline, CDR1 LGHNA and CDR2 YNFKEQ. CDR3 sequence: CASGPRQNNEQFF. Here the CDR3 DNA reads TGTGCCAGCGGCCCACGACAGAACAATGAGCAGTTCTTC.

The CDR3 DNA sequence: TGTGCCAGCCAAGGGACAGGGTCGTTCGGCTACGAGCAGTACTTC. Protein product: CASQGTGSFGYEQYF. V and J are TRBV18 and TRBJ2-7; 9 bases line up with TRBD1. The CDR3 length is 15 residues. Germline V gene lookup returns CDR1 KGHSH and CDR2 LQKENI. Trimming cost V 8 bases and J 3 bases; bases outside gene matches: 11.

V and J are TRBV20-1 and TRBJ2-2, with a tentative D call TRBD1 (6 bases). Looked up from germline, CDR1 is DFQATT and CDR2 is SNEGSKA (reference sequence). The ends were cut back, 5 bases at V and 1 base at J, with 11 bases in the middle. This CDR3 comprises 14 residues. The CDR3 region is CSAWGQKNTGELFF. In nucleotides, the CDR3 is TGCAGTGCTTGGGGGCAGAAGAACACCGGGGAGCTGTTTTTT.

At least ten counts were recorded for this clonotype. The V call is TRBV7-8, the J call TRBJ2-1; 10 bases match TRBD1. Trimming at V came to 5 bases and at J to 2 bases, leaving 9 bases not matched to a gene. CDR3 length: 17 amino acids. Looked up from germline, CDR1 is SGHVS and CDR2 is FQNEAQ. The CDR3 bases are TGTGCCAGCAGCCCACCCGGGACAGGGGTCACCTACAATGAGCAGTTCTTC. It specifies CASSPPGTGVTYNEQFF.

The chain carries TRBV20-1 and TRBJ1-1, with 9 bases lining up with TRBD1. Germline V CDR1 and CDR2: DFQATT, SNEGSKA (reference sequence). Germline trimming cut 6 bases from V and 4 bases from J; bases unmatched to any gene: 9. This CDR3 has 14 amino acids. The CDR3 DNA reads TGCAGTGCCATACAGGGGGCTGAGGGCACTGAAGCTTTCTTT. It specifies CSAIQGAEGTEAFF.

In its sample, this clonotype was seen many times. The chain links TRBV20-1 to TRBJ2-7; D assignment may be TRBD1 or TRBD2 (6 bases each). The germline V gene has CDR1 DFQATT and CDR2 SNEGSKA (reference sequence). The ends were cut back, 6 bases at V and 2 bases at J, with 17 bases in the middle. The CDR3 consists of 14 residues. The CDR3 region has the DNA TGCAGTGCCCCTGGGGGGACATACCCCTACGAGCAGTACTTC. It yields the protein CSAPGGTYPYEQYF.

Ten or more counts support this clonotype. The chain links TRBV7-9 to TRBJ1-1; D call uncertain. Looked up from germline, CDR1 is SEHNR and CDR2 is FQNEAQ (reference sequence). V lost 1 base, J lost 7 bases, and 4 bases lay in between. This CDR3 comprises 11 residues. CDR3 residues: CASSLGVEAFF. The CDR3 DNA sequence: TGTGCCAGCAGCTTAGGAGTTGAAGCTTTCTTT.

This clonotype was seen more than once but under ten times. The chain couples TRBV4-2 to TRBJ2-5, with D perhaps matching TRBD1 (6 bases). CDR3 length: 15 residues. In germline, CDR1 is LGHNA, CDR2 YNFKEQ. Between the trimmed V and J ends, which lost 0 bases and 2 bases, there was a span of 10 bases. CDR3 nucleotide sequence: TGTGCCAGCAGCCAAGAGGGTGGACAGCAAGAGACCCAGTACTTC. It encodes CASSQEGGQQETQYF.

The rearrangement links TRBV29-1 to TRBJ2-5; 15 bases are a match to TRBD2. The CDR3 runs to 14 residues. Germline-derived CDR1 and CDR2 are SQVTM and ANQGSEA. J gave up 5 bases and V 7 bases, and 5 bases lay outside the gene matches. CDR3 loop: CSAGLAGGRETQYF. The CDR3 nucleotides read TGCAGCGCTGGACTAGCGGGAGGGCGTGAGACCCAGTACTTC.

The chain combines TRBV10-3 with TRBJ1-3, with D possibly matching TRBD1 (5 bases). The CDR3 totals 14 residues. The germline V gene has CDR1 ENHRY and CDR2 SYGVKD. V gave up 6 bases and J gave up 1 base, with 10 bases separating them. This CDR3 is CAISRGESGNTIYF. CDR3 bases: TGTGCCATCAGCCGGGGGGAATCTGGAAACACCATATATTTT.

The chain employs TRBV2 and TRBJ2-5; 10 bases are shared with TRBD2. The CDR3 is 15 residues long. V lost 4 bases, J lost 3 bases, and 5 bases stayed unmatched. The germline gives CDR1 SNHLY, CDR2 FYNNEI. The CDR3, as DNA: TGTGCCAGCAGTGTATCTACTAGCGGGAAAGAGACCCAGTACTTC. Its protein is CASSVSTSGKETQYF.

The gene calls are TRBV11-1 and TRBJ1-1; TRBD1 is a possible D gene (5 bases). The V gene's germline CDR1 is SGHAT and CDR2 FQDESV (reference sequence). This CDR3 contains 15 residues. Trimming took off 3 bases at V and 0 bases at J, with 11 bases between the two ends. CDR3 region: CASSLGGILNTEAFF. The CDR3 coding sequence is TGTGCCAGCAGCTTGGGGGGAATCCTGAACACTGAAGCTTTCTTT. The full variable domain, with the rest looked up from reference TRBV11-1 and TRBJ1-1, is EAEVAQSPRYKITEKSQAVAFWCDPISGHATLYWYRQILGQGPELLVQFQDESVVDDSQLPKDRFSAERLKGVDSTLKIQPAELGDSAMYLCASSLGGILNTEAFFGQGTRLTVV.

V gene TRBV28 combines with J gene TRBJ1-5; D perhaps matches TRBD1 (5 bases). V was clipped by 8 bases and J by 9 bases, with 20 bases between them. The CDR3 is made up of 14 amino acids. Per the germline V gene, CDR1 is MDHEN and CDR2 is SYDVKM. The CDR3 reads CASGTRVRSGPQHF. For the CDR3, the DNA is TGTGCCAGCGGCACCAGGGTTAGATCGGGGCCCCAGCATTTT.

The CDR3 coding sequence is TGCGCCAGCAGCTTGGTCGGCAGGGGTGGCAATGAGCAGTTCTTC. It encodes CASSLVGRGGNEQFF. This rearrangement joins TRBV5-1 to TRBJ2-1; TRBD1 might be the D (6 bases). Trimming pared 0 bases from V and 6 bases from J, leaving 13 bases between. CDR1 is SGHRS, CDR2 YFSETQ, per germline. CDR3 length: 15 residues.

V gene TRBV10-3 combines with J gene TRBJ2-5; possibly TRBD1 for D (7 bases). V lost 10 bases, J lost 1 base, and 16 bases lay in between. This CDR3 region has 14 residues. Germline CDR1 is ENHRY and CDR2 is SYGVKD. In nucleotides, the CDR3 is TGTGCCACGGGCCAGGGGGGCCTCCAAGAGACCCAGTACTTC. This translates into CATGQGGLQETQYF.

J is TRBJ1-1 and V is TRBV6-1; D uncertain. Per the germline V gene, CDR1 is MNHNS and CDR2 is SASEGT. The CDR3 extends over 13 amino acids. V lost 5 bases and J 4 bases, leaving 11 bases between the germline ends. The CDR3 bases are TGTGCCAGCAGTCGGCGGGGTCCCACTGAAGCTTTCTTT. Translation: CASSRRGPTEAFF.